This T cell receptor (beta chain) was recorded in a study of blood T cell repertoires in COVID-19. Background on the study: Some COVID-19 samples were acute and others convalescent; all came from the United States, Italy and Spain.

Authors' methods: Quantification of nucleated cells was approximated via reference gene primer amplification. The protocol was immunoSEQ multiplex PCR, while the TCRdb copy is restricted to in-frame clones and leaves out a portion. D and trimming were read from the DNA, whereas the V and J calls and clone size are those reported in that table. The table has about 100,000 clones, around nine tenths seen once. CDR3 length equals 13 residues. From germline, CDR1 is SGHNT and CDR2 YYREEE (reference sequence). Trimming at V came to 4 bases and at J to 7 bases, leaving 5 bases not matched to a gene. V and J are TRBV5-4 and TRBJ2-3, with 8 positions matching TRBD1. The sequence derives from a human donor in a cohort sampled during active COVID-19. The sequencing input was peripheral blood. The DNA of the CDR3 is TGTGCCAGCAGCCGAGACAGGGGACATACGCAGTATTTT. The encoded protein is CASSRDRGHTQYF.